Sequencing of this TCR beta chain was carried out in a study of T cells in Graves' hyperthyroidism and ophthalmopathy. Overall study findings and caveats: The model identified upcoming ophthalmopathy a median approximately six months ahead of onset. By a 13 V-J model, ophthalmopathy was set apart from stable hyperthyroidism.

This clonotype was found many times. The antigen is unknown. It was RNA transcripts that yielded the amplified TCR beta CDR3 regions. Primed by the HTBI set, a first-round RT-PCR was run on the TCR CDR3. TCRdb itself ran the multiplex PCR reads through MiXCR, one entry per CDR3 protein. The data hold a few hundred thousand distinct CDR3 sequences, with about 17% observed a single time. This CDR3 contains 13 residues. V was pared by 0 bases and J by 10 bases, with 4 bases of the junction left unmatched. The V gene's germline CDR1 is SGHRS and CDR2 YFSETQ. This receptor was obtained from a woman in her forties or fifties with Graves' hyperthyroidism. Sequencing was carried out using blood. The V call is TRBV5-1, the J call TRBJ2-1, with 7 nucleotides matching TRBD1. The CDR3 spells CASSLDTGDEQFF. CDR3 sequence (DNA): TGCGCCAGCAGCTTGGATACAGGGGACGAGCAGTTCTTC.